This T cell receptor (beta chain) emerged from a study of cytomegalovirus exposure and HLA in healthy donors. Background on the study: About 200 million T cells yielded more than 90 million unique TCR beta sequences in earlier analysis.

This CDR3 is 16 amino acids long. V was clipped by 4 bases and J by 2 bases; unmatched bases: 10. Per the germline V gene, CDR1 is MNHNY and CDR2 is SVGAGI (reference sequence). The study's findings and limits: What a later analysis reportedly showed was that an Asian-associated ancestry cluster had fewer N-insertions than the roughly 700-donor mean. One cluster of highly shared sequence variants probably arose as a sequencing artifact. Available immune exposure information was restricted to CMV serostatus only.

Amplification used 60 Vbeta primers and 13 Jbeta primers. Profiled with immunoSEQ multiplex PCR; TCRdb holds only in-frame clones, not every one. The sample records hundreds of thousands of clones, over 70% being singletons. Worth noting for this clone: Its target is unknown.

This clonotype was sampled from a boy aged 2 to 9 in good health and CMV-seronegative. The specimen sequenced was PBMCs. V usage is TRBV6-6 and J usage is TRBJ2-7, with TRBD1 identical over 8 bases. CDR3 bases: TGTGCCAGCAGTTTATCTCGGACAGGGAGTCCCTACGAGCAGTACTTC. Translating gives CASSLSRTGSPYEQYF.